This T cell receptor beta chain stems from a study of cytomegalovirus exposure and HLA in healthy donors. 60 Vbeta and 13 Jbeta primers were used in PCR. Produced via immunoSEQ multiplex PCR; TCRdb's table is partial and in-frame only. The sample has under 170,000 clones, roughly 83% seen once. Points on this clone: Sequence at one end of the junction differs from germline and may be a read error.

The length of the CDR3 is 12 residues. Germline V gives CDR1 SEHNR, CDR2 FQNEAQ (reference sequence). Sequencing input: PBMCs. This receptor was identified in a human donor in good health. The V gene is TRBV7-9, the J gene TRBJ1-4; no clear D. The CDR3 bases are TGTTCCAGCAGCTTATTCCCAGAAAAACTGTTTTTT. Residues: CSSSLFPEKLFF.